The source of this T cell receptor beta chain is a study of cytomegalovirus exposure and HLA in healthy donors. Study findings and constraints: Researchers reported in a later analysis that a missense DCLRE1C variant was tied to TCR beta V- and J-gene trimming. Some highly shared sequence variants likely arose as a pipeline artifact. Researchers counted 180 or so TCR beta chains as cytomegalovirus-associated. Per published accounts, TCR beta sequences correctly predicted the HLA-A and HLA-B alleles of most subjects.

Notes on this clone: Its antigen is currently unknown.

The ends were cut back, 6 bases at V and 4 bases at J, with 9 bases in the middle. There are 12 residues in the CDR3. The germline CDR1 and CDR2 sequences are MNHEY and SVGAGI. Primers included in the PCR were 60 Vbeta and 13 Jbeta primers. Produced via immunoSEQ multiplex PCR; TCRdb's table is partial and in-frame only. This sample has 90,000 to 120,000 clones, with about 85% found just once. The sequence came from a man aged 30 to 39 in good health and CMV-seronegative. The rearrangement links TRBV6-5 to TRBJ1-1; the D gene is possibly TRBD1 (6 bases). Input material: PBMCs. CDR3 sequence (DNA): TGTGCCAGCAGACAGGGAACCACTGAAGCTTTCTTT. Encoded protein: CASRQGTTEAFF.